This is a list of T cell receptor beta chains from one sample in a study of T-cell reconstitution after alpha-beta-depleted transplantation in children. One entry per CDR3 protein results from TCRdb running MiXCR on the PCR reads. The sample holds about 600,000 distinct CDR3 sequences, around 13% seen once. Specimen: PBMCs, mostly from graft donor cells, collected 360 days after TCRalphabeta/CD19-depleted stem cell transplant. The receptors derive from a male patient aged 5 to 17 who had a stem cell transplant for acute myeloid leukemia, so the T cells may come from the graft donor. CDR3s include the opening cysteine and the closing phenylalanine or tryptophan. Fields, in order: CDR3 DNA, CDR3 protein, clone size, J gene, V gene, D gene. A D gene is named only where the DNA matches it firmly. Only some rows state a clone size, as once, few, many or a class for expanded clones.

cdr3_nt: TGTGCCAGCAGCCTAGATGCGGGAACCCACGAGCAGTACTTC
cdr3_aa: CASSLDAGTHEQYF
clone_size: .
j_call: TRBJ2-7
v_call: TRBV11-1
d_call: .

cdr3_nt: TGTGCCAGCAGCGGCCCCACCGGGCATAGCACAGATACGCAGTATTTT
cdr3_aa: CASSGPTGHSTDTQYF
clone_size: .
j_call: TRBJ2-3
v_call: TRBV11-2
d_call: .

cdr3_nt: TGTGCCAGCAGCTTAGACGGGGCTAGCGGGAGAGAGACCCAGTACTTC
cdr3_aa: CASSLDGASGRETQYF
clone_size: .
j_call: TRBJ2-5
v_call: TRBV7-3
d_call: TRBD2

cdr3_nt: TGCAGTGCTAGAGAGGGGACAGTCCAAGAGACCCAGTACTTC
cdr3_aa: CSAREGTVQETQYF
clone_size: .
j_call: TRBJ2-5
v_call: TRBV20-1
d_call: TRBD1

cdr3_nt: TGCGCCAGCAGCTCTTACAGGGGGGGGCAAGAGACCCAGTACTTC
cdr3_aa: CASSSYRGGQETQYF
clone_size: .
j_call: TRBJ2-5
v_call: TRBV5-1
d_call: .

cdr3_nt: TGTGCCAGCAGTTTAGGGGGGTTACAAGAGACCCAGTACTTC
cdr3_aa: CASSLGGLQETQYF
clone_size: many
j_call: TRBJ2-5
v_call: TRBV5-5
d_call: .

cdr3_nt: TGCAGTGCTCCCGTAAATGAGCAGTTCTTC
cdr3_aa: CSAPVNEQFF
clone_size: .
j_call: TRBJ2-1
v_call: TRBV20-1
d_call: .

cdr3_nt: TGTGCCAGCAGTCCATGGACAGGTACCTACGAGCAGTACTTC
cdr3_aa: CASSPWTGTYEQYF
clone_size: few
j_call: TRBJ2-7
v_call: TRBV12-3/TRBV12-4
d_call: TRBD1

cdr3_nt: TGCAGCGCCGGGACAGGGGGGACGTACGAGCAGTACTTC
cdr3_aa: CSAGTGGTYEQYF
clone_size: .
j_call: TRBJ2-7
v_call: TRBV29-1
d_call: TRBD1

cdr3_nt: TGCGCCAGCAGCCAATTTAGCGGGAGTCCCTCCTACAATGAGCAGTTCTTC
cdr3_aa: CASSQFSGSPSYNEQFF
clone_size: .
j_call: TRBJ2-1
v_call: TRBV4-3
d_call: TRBD2

cdr3_nt: TGCAGCGCTCAAAGCGGGGAGACTCAGGAGCAGTACTTC
cdr3_aa: CSAQSGETQEQYF
clone_size: .
j_call: TRBJ2-7
v_call: TRBV29-1
d_call: TRBD2

cdr3_nt: TGCGCCAGCGGAGGCGGGACAGCCTACAATGAGCAGTTCTTC
cdr3_aa: CASGGGTAYNEQFF
clone_size: .
j_call: TRBJ2-1
v_call: TRBV5-1
d_call: .

cdr3_nt: TGTGCCAGCAGAGGCCGGGACAGGGGGTCGCGTGAGCAGTTCTTC
cdr3_aa: CASRGRDRGSREQFF
clone_size: .
j_call: TRBJ2-1
v_call: TRBV6-2/TRBV6-3
d_call: TRBD1

cdr3_nt: TGCAGTGTCACTGGCGGAAGCACAGATACGCAGTATTTT
cdr3_aa: CSVTGGSTDTQYF
clone_size: many
j_call: TRBJ2-3
v_call: TRBV20-1
d_call: .

cdr3_nt: TGTGCCAGCAGCGGGGACGGGACTAGCGGGTTCCCTAGCGAGCAGTACTTC
cdr3_aa: CASSGDGTSGFPSEQYF
clone_size: few
j_call: TRBJ2-7
v_call: TRBV9
d_call: TRBD2

cdr3_nt: TGTGCCAGCAGCATTCATACGCAGTATTTT
cdr3_aa: CASSIHTQYF
clone_size: many
j_call: TRBJ2-3
v_call: TRBV2
d_call: .

cdr3_nt: TGCGCCAGCAGCTTGCCCTACAATGAGCAGTTCTTC
cdr3_aa: CASSLPYNEQFF
clone_size: many
j_call: TRBJ2-1
v_call: TRBV5-1
d_call: .

cdr3_nt: TGTGCCACCAGTGGAAGACTAGCGGGTGTCAATGAGCAGTTCTTC
cdr3_aa: CATSGRLAGVNEQFF
clone_size: few
j_call: TRBJ2-1
v_call: TRBV24-1
d_call: TRBD2

cdr3_nt: TGCGCCAGCAGCGTCAGAAATGAGCAGTTCTTC
cdr3_aa: CASSVRNEQFF
clone_size: .
j_call: TRBJ2-1
v_call: TRBV4-3
d_call: .

cdr3_nt: TGTGCCAGCAGTGCACTAGCGGAACAAGAGACCCAGTACTTC
cdr3_aa: CASSALAEQETQYF
clone_size: .
j_call: TRBJ2-5
v_call: TRBV2
d_call: TRBD2

cdr3_nt: TGTGCCAGCAGCGGAGGCAGGGCGAGCTCCTACGAGCAGTACTTC
cdr3_aa: CASSGGRASSYEQYF
clone_size: .
j_call: TRBJ2-7
v_call: TRBV4-2
d_call: .

cdr3_nt: TGTGCCACCAGCAGAGAGGCGGGAGCGGCAGGGACCCAGTACTTC
cdr3_aa: CATSREAGAAGTQYF
clone_size: .
j_call: TRBJ2-5
v_call: TRBV15
d_call: TRBD2

cdr3_nt: TGCGCCAGCACACCGGGTACATTTTTCGATGAGCAGTTCTTC
cdr3_aa: CASTPGTFFDEQFF
clone_size: many
j_call: TRBJ2-1
v_call: TRBV5-1
d_call: .

cdr3_nt: TGTGCCAGCAGGGGGACAGTGGCCGGGGAGCAGTACTTC
cdr3_aa: CASRGTVAGEQYF
clone_size: .
j_call: TRBJ2-7
v_call: TRBV12-3/TRBV12-4
d_call: TRBD1

cdr3_nt: TGTGCCAGCAACGGCGACAGGGTGAAATATCAGCCCCAGCATTTT
cdr3_aa: CASNGDRVKYQPQHF
clone_size: .
j_call: TRBJ1-5
v_call: TRBV6-2/TRBV6-3
d_call: TRBD1

cdr3_nt: TGTGCCAGCAGTCCCACCCCGGGACTAGCGGGCCTCGGCAATGAGCAGTTCTTC
cdr3_aa: CASSPTPGLAGLGNEQFF
clone_size: .
j_call: TRBJ2-1
v_call: TRBV12-3/TRBV12-4
d_call: TRBD2

cdr3_nt: TGCGCCAGCAGCTCAATACAGGGGCGAGAGACCCAGTACTTC
cdr3_aa: CASSSIQGRETQYF
clone_size: .
j_call: TRBJ2-5
v_call: TRBV5-1
d_call: TRBD1

cdr3_nt: TGTGCCAGCGGCCGGGACTCAGGGACCCAGTACTTC
cdr3_aa: CASGRDSGTQYF
clone_size: .
j_call: TRBJ2-5
v_call: TRBV2
d_call: .

cdr3_nt: TGTGCCAGTAGTATAGGCCGCGGGAGGCTGTACGAGCAGTACTTC
cdr3_aa: CASSIGRGRLYEQYF
clone_size: once
j_call: TRBJ2-7
v_call: TRBV19
d_call: TRBD2

cdr3_nt: TGTGCCAGCAGCACCTATAGTGCCGGCCAAGAGACCCAGTACTTC
cdr3_aa: CASSTYSAGQETQYF
clone_size: few
j_call: TRBJ2-5
v_call: TRBV9
d_call: .

cdr3_nt: TGTGCCAGCAGCTCGGGACTAGCCCCAGAGACCCAGTACTTC
cdr3_aa: CASSSGLAPETQYF
clone_size: .
j_call: TRBJ2-5
v_call: TRBV11-2
d_call: TRBD2

cdr3_nt: TGTGCCAGCAGTTTATACCCAAGGGGAAGCCCAGATACGCAGTATTTT
cdr3_aa: CASSLYPRGSPDTQYF
clone_size: .
j_call: TRBJ2-3
v_call: TRBV28
d_call: .

cdr3_nt: TGCGCCAGCGGGTGGACTAGCGCTAACAATGAGCAGTTCTTC
cdr3_aa: CASGWTSANNEQFF
clone_size: many
j_call: TRBJ2-1
v_call: TRBV4-3
d_call: TRBD2

cdr3_nt: TGCAGTGCTCCCCGGAACTATGGCTACACCTTC
cdr3_aa: CSAPRNYGYTF
clone_size: many
j_call: TRBJ1-2
v_call: TRBV20-1
d_call: .

cdr3_nt: TGTGCCAGCAGGGAAGGGGTTATCAATGAGCAGTTCTTC
cdr3_aa: CASREGVINEQFF
clone_size: few
j_call: TRBJ2-1
v_call: TRBV7-6
d_call: .

cdr3_nt: TGTGCCAGCTACAGGGGCCTAGCGGGGACCTACGAGCAGTACTTC
cdr3_aa: CASYRGLAGTYEQYF
clone_size: few
j_call: TRBJ2-7
v_call: TRBV7-9
d_call: TRBD2

cdr3_nt: TGCAGCGTCCAGTCGCCAGATACGCAGTATTTT
cdr3_aa: CSVQSPDTQYF
clone_size: many
j_call: TRBJ2-3
v_call: TRBV29-1
d_call: .

cdr3_nt: TGTGCCAGCAGCTTAATACTAGCGGGACCCCAGCCAAATGAGCAGTTCTTC
cdr3_aa: CASSLILAGPQPNEQFF
clone_size: few
j_call: TRBJ2-1
v_call: TRBV7-9
d_call: TRBD2

cdr3_nt: TGCGCCAGCAGCCAAGATAGCGTGAACACTGAAGCTTTCTTT
cdr3_aa: CASSQDSVNTEAFF
clone_size: once
j_call: TRBJ1-1
v_call: TRBV4-3
d_call: .

cdr3_nt: TGTGCCAGCAGTTTAGCCCTCGGGGGACCTGGGTCGGATGAGCAGTTCTTC
cdr3_aa: CASSLALGGPGSDEQFF
clone_size: few
j_call: TRBJ2-1
v_call: TRBV12-3/TRBV12-4
d_call: .

cdr3_nt: TGTGCCAGCAGTTTCAGGGCGGGCAATAGCGGGTACGAGCAGTACTTC
cdr3_aa: CASSFRAGNSGYEQYF
clone_size: few
j_call: TRBJ2-7
v_call: TRBV12-3/TRBV12-4
d_call: TRBD2

cdr3_nt: TGCAGCGTCGCCGGCAGACAGGGGGCTTTCGAGCAGTACTTC
cdr3_aa: CSVAGRQGAFEQYF
clone_size: few
j_call: TRBJ2-7
v_call: TRBV29-1
d_call: TRBD1

cdr3_nt: TGCAGTGCTAGAGATCTTGGGGGAGCACCCCCCAATGAGCAGTTCTTC
cdr3_aa: CSARDLGGAPPNEQFF
clone_size: .
j_call: TRBJ2-1
v_call: TRBV20-1
d_call: .

cdr3_nt: TGCAGTGCTAGCCCCTCTAGCGGGAGATTCAGCGGGGAGCTGTTTTTT
cdr3_aa: CSASPSSGRFSGELFF
clone_size: .
j_call: TRBJ2-2
v_call: TRBV20-1
d_call: TRBD2

cdr3_nt: TGCAGTGCTCCCATACAATGGGGGGGAGAGACCCAGTACTTC
cdr3_aa: CSAPIQWGGETQYF
clone_size: few
j_call: TRBJ2-5
v_call: TRBV20-1
d_call: TRBD2

cdr3_nt: TGTGCCAGTAGTATTGTTGACAGGGGACACAATGAGCAGTTCTTC
cdr3_aa: CASSIVDRGHNEQFF
clone_size: many
j_call: TRBJ2-1
v_call: TRBV19
d_call: TRBD1

cdr3_nt: TGTGCCACCAGTGAGGTCGGACAGGGGAGGTCAGATACGCAGTATTTT
cdr3_aa: CATSEVGQGRSDTQYF
clone_size: few
j_call: TRBJ2-3
v_call: TRBV24-1
d_call: TRBD1

cdr3_nt: TGCAGTGCTAGTGGGGGGCAGAAGCAGTACTTC
cdr3_aa: CSASGGQKQYF
clone_size: few
j_call: TRBJ2-7
v_call: TRBV20-1
d_call: .